This T cell receptor (beta chain) is drawn from a study of PD-1 blockade in classical Hodgkin lymphoma. Study context: Patients were infused with nivolumab 3 mg/kg every 2 weeks. Study results and limitations: Healthy donors reportedly exceeded newly diagnosed patients in baseline TCR diversity. Diversity similar to that of newly diagnosed patients was seen at baseline in complete responders.

Using immunoSEQ multiplex PCR, the repertoire was profiled, and TCRdb retains in-frame clones only, with some absent. The sample lists around 50,000 clones, roughly 89% seen once, with over 11% in the top ten. Time point reported: cycle 4 day 1 (C4D1), after six to seven weeks of nivolumab. Exposure to brentuximab vedotin varied, and each patient had relapsed following autologous stem cell transplantation. With regard to this clone: The antigen is not known.

Trimming removed 3 bases from V and 1 base from J, with 13 bases in between. The CDR3 covers 15 residues. Germline assignment: CDR1 WSHSY and CDR2 SAAADI. The receptor's source is a human donor with classical Hodgkin lymphoma. The V and J genes are TRBV10-2 and TRBJ2-7; D ambiguous. The sequencing here drew on peripheral blood mononuclear cells (PBMCs), taken before the fourth cycle of nivolumab. The chain's CDR3 is CASSDSGPSSYEQYF. Here the CDR3 DNA reads TGCGCCAGCAGTGACTCTGGCCCAAGTTCCTACGAGCAGTACTTC.